The table lists the clone carrying this T cell receptor (beta chain) with a count of one. Its antigen is currently unknown. A read error may account for a junction end that differs from germline. This record belongs to a study of long-term antiretroviral therapy in people with HIV. Overall study: A decade or so separates the oldest specimens from the later 2015 immediate-ART recommendation.

An immunoSEQ assay, version v3.0, was performed at survey level. Sequencing was performed with immunoSEQ multiplex PCR; in TCRdb, only in-frame clones are kept and a portion is missing. Among about 20,000 clones, approximately 88% were seen once, and the ten largest hold under 9.5%. General observations from the study: Diversity increased after ART yet remained lower than in transplant donor controls. Blood in the study was drawn between the mid-2000s and the late 2010s, possibly under older ART regimens, which may be less effective than current ones.

The specimen comprised unsorted PBMCs, sampled 1.2 years after starting antiretroviral therapy. The origin of this receptor is a woman aged 35 to 49 with HIV.

The CDR3 DNA follows: TGTGCCAGCAGTTTAAGAGGGAACACTGAAGCTTTCTTT. Translation gives CASSLRGNTEAFF. The chain combines TRBV7-3 with TRBJ1-1, with D uncertain. The CDR3 spans 13 residues. Germline values: CDR1 SGHTA, CDR2 FQGTGA.